The present TCR beta chain was sequenced within a study of blood T cells in healthy people across ages. General study points: Expanded clonotype shifts may have been confounded, as the donors had an unknown CMV status. Observed TCR beta diversity per million T cells went down as age went up. This fall followed a roughly linear course with age.

This CDR3 has 15 amino acids. Germline assignment: CDR1 MNHNS and CDR2 SASEGT. J was trimmed by 0 bases and V by 6 bases; bases with no gene match: 2. The use of a sample-barcoded 5' primer and a J-beta primer mix characterized a second PCR of roughly 6 to 11 cycles. Each CDR3 protein is one row after TCRdb ran MiXCR on the 5' RACE reads. The sample includes approximately 830,000 distinct CDR3 sequences, under 80% seen only once; the top ten take around a quarter. In this sample, this clonotype turned up once. Its target is unknown. Sequenced: blood. This clonotype originated in a man between 25 and 39 years old in good health. The genes are TRBV6-1 and TRBJ2-3; 11 bases match TRBD2. The chain's CDR3 is CASRTSGASTDTQYF. The CDR3 bases are TGTGCCAGCAGGACTAGCGGGGCTAGCACAGATACGCAGTATTTT.